This T cell receptor (beta chain) was found in a study of long-term antiretroviral therapy in people with HIV (dated 2022 in TCRdb). Background for the entire study: The earliest samples were collected approximately a decade before the 2015 WHO recommendation for immediate ART, a period when ART was typically delayed until CD4 counts fell. A total of fewer than 200 cryopreserved PBMC samples were contributed to the cohort by 30 adults with confirmed HIV infection, with samples collected serially over a mean of about 6 years (range 1-12). Test extractions of a monoclonal T-cell line alongside about 30 polyclonal samples showed no cross-contamination during QIAcube processing. This retrospective serial study examined whether starting ART and sustained HIV suppression were associated with changes in the composition and diversity of the TRB repertoire in peripheral blood. About 40% of the roughly 30 participants with HIV were female.

The CDR3 has 14 amino acids, counting the end cysteine and phenylalanine. Just CDR3 DNA is preserved here, 42 bases in frame from base 1. The CDR1 and CDR2 encoded by the germline V gene are MNHNS and SASEGT. Deletion took 4 bases off V and 2 bases off J, with a span of 12 bases between the germline ends. Findings and caveats that apply to the study as a whole: No data were available on ART adherence, viral resistance or therapy changes, limiting inferences about post-ART repertoire changes. Because cell numbers in pre-ART samples were limited, unsorted PBMC were profiled instead of sorted CD4+ and CD8+ T cells. The samples were dated from about 2004 to 2018, and the ART regimens that were used may be less effective than current ART regimens. Because PBMC availability was limited, only the TCR beta chain was sequenced, with no alpha chain pairing. CDR3 length ranges in HIV repertoires were narrower than in controls, and network structure suggested an antigen-experienced repertoire with only a slight naive shift after ART. ART initiation was associated with a significant increase in TRB diversity, but diversity stayed significantly below transplant donor controls even after long-term ART. Expanded TRB clones identified before ART initiation dominated the repertoire at all time points, although this dominance fluctuated and declined in many PLHIV after ART.

Regarding this clone: There is no known antigen for this receptor. No base quality values were provided; no much bigger clone lies one nucleotide off.

The immunoSEQ hsTCRB v3.0 assay was used at survey level resolution to sequence the TRB variable region. TRB sequencing targeted a depth of about 40,000-55,000 T-cell genomes per sample. Pooled TRB libraries were sequenced on an Illumina MiSeq with a v3 150-cycle kit. In the source study's methods: Repertoire analysis was run in R within a reproducible Nextflow workflow that covered QC, data transformation and analysis. LymphoSeq2, an R package for exploring AIRR-Seq data, was used to implement the custom analyses. Four samples that yielded fewer than 5000 total TRB sequences were excluded, so that 150 to 200 HIV repertoires were analyzed. Of the roughly 180 retained HIV repertoires, about 60 were collected before and approximately 130 after ART initiation. Repertoires were downsampled to 5000 TRB nucleotide sequences, and summary statistics were averaged over 100 downsampling iterations. TRB sequences were retained for analysis only if CDR3 regions of at least seven amino acids were present. Diversity was assessed using a clonality score derived from Shannon entropy and using the Gini coefficient. Repertoire networks linked the top 5000 CDR3 amino acid sequences whenever two sequences differed by an edit distance of one. GLIPH2 predicted antigen specificity groups and MHC restriction for TRB CDR3 amino acid sequences. CDR3 amino acid sequences were matched against VDJdb and McPAS-TCR to flag known CMV, EBV, HIV or tissue antigen associations. Pre-ART, post-ART and control groups were compared with Wilcoxon signed-rank tests and Holm-Bonferroni correction. TCRdb mirrors the immuneACCESS table, restricted to in-frame sequences. Some clones are absent from its copies; in checked studies, under half trace to an unresolved V gene, and the reason for the others is unknown. From that table come the V and J calls and clone size; the DNA was used to work out D and trimming. Counted in this sample were around 15,000 clones; approximately 89% of them appeared once. Around 13% of the sample is held by the ten biggest clonotypes.

Participants were included only if at least one PBMC sample before ART initiation and at least two post-ART samples were available. All participants with HIV were treated in the United States of America. Before DNA extraction, cryopreserved samples containing about 0.9-10 million PBMC were thawed and washed. At the time of the earliest PBMC sample, participants with HIV were aged between about 20 and 60 years. Each participant contributed PBMC samples from 1-4 timepoints before ART initiation and 2-8 timepoints after ART initiation, with a median of 7 samples. Serial HIV viral load, CD4+ T-cell count, ART history and demographic data were obtained for every participant. A Qiagen kit on a QIAcube was used to extract genomic DNA from unsorted PBMC, with samples processed in batches of 12.

This receptor was taken from a woman aged 40 to 55 with HIV. The source material was unsorted PBMCs, sampled 0.6 years after starting antiretroviral therapy. In this chain, TRBV6-1 is recombined with TRBJ2-7; the best D guess is TRBD2, with 5 bases matching. The CDR3 reads as follows: CASSGPPGTYEQYF. The sequenced DNA: TGTGCCAGCAGTGGGCCCCCCGGGACCTACGAGCAGTACTTC.